The 20 T cell receptor beta chains below were found in one sample sequenced in a study of Ad26.COV2.S vaccination and SARS-CoV-2 variants. Treatment in this sample: 15 to 20 received Ad26.COV2.S at low or high dose, single or two shots; several received placebo; per-sample allocation not given. Repertoires come from day 63 after the first vaccine or placebo injection. Profiled with immunoSEQ multiplex PCR; TCRdb holds only in-frame clones, not every one. The sample has roughly 240,000 clones; around nine tenths are singletons. This sample comprised peripheral blood, obtained in a trial of Ad26.COV2.S vaccine versus placebo. The receptors originated from a person aged 18-65 years who received the Ad26.COV2.S COVID-19 vaccine or a placebo.

This clone was picked up many times. The chain has TRBV7-9 and TRBJ2-7, with D tentatively TRBD2 (6 bases). The length of the CDR3 is 15 residues. V was trimmed by 3 bases and J by 1 base, leaving 13 bases between them. From germline, CDR1 is SEHNR and CDR2 FQNEAQ (reference sequence). The CDR3 region has the DNA TGTGCCAGCAGCTTGCCGGGGGACTTATCCTACGAGCAGTACTTC. Translating gives CASSLPGDLSYEQYF.

The chain is built from TRBV7-2 and TRBJ2-1, with TRBD2 matching 12 bases. The V segment lost 1 base and the J segment 7 bases; nucleotides outside the gene matches: 8. This CDR3 has 17 residues. Germline CDR1 reads SGHTA; CDR2 reads FQGNSA. The CDR3 sequence: CASSLEASGGAGNEQFF. The DNA for the CDR3 is TGTGCCAGCAGCTTAGAGGCTAGCGGGGGGGCAGGGAATGAGCAGTTCTTC.

The chain employs TRBV7-2 and TRBJ1-1; D is unclear. Per the germline V gene, CDR1 is SGHTA and CDR2 is FQGNSA. The V end lost 2 bases, the J end lost 8 bases, and 9 bases lay between the germline ends. This CDR3 contains 12 residues. CDR3 DNA sequence: TGTGCCAGCAGCTTACCGCGGGTCGAAGCTTTCTTT. Its translation: CASSLPRVEAFF.

This clone came up once. This chain links TRBV9 with TRBJ1-3; D call uncertain. The germline CDR1 and CDR2 sequences are SGDLS and YYNGEE. The V and J ends lost 9 bases and 0 bases respectively, with 7 bases between them. The length of the CDR3 is 12 residues. The CDR3 sequence is CATGGSGNTIYF. CDR3 bases: TGTGCCACCGGAGGCTCTGGAAACACCATATATTTT.

The chain has TRBV6-2 or TRBV6-3 and TRBJ2-3, with a weak D call TRBD2 (5 bases). Deletions cut 2 bases from V and 0 bases from J, with 9 bases between. In germline, CDR1 is MNHEY, CDR2 SVGEGT. There are 15 residues in the CDR3. In nucleotides, the CDR3 is TGTGCCAGCAGTTACCTGGAGGATAGCACAGATACGCAGTATTTT. Amino acid sequence: CASSYLEDSTDTQYF.

The chain joins TRBV19 to TRBJ2-7, with D perhaps matching TRBD1 or TRBD2 (5 bases each). CDR3 size: 14 residues. The V end was cut by 5 bases, the J end by 2 bases, with 13 bases between. CDR1 is LNHDA, CDR2 SQIVND, per germline (reference sequence). The CDR3 DNA is TGTGCCAGTAGTCTTGGGACGGGAACCTACGAGCAGTACTTC. Its translation is CASSLGTGTYEQYF. The entire variable domain, with the rest obtained from reference TRBV19 and TRBJ2-7, is as follows: DGGITQSPKYLFRKEGQNVTLSCEQNLNHDAMYWYRQDPGQGLRLIYYSQIVNDFQKGDIAEGYSVSREKKESFPLTVTSAQKNPTAFYLCASSLGTGTYEQYFGPGTRLTVT.

The chain combines TRBV19 with TRBJ1-3; D is ambiguous. V gave up 5 bases and J gave up 4 bases, with 18 bases separating them. The CDR3 has 16 amino acids. Germline V gene sequence: CDR1 LNHDA, CDR2 SQIVND (reference sequence). In DNA form, the CDR3 reads TGTGCCAGTAGTGCCGGACCGCCGTTGTCGGGAAACACCATATATTTT. It yields the protein CASSAGPPLSGNTIYF.

The chain is built from TRBV4-3 and TRBJ1-6, with 9 bases that match TRBD1. With V trimmed by 0 bases and J by 8 bases, 5 bases remained unmatched. From germline, CDR1 is LGHNA and CDR2 YSLEER. The CDR3 loop spans 16 amino acids. This CDR3 reads CASSQDTGGEDSPLHF. The CDR3 nucleotides are TGCGCCAGCAGCCAAGATACAGGGGGCGAGGATTCACCCCTCCACTTT.

This chain uses TRBV29-1 with TRBJ1-1, with a possible D match to TRBD1 (6 bases). From germline, CDR1 is SQVTM and CDR2 ANQGSEA. The V end was cut by 4 bases, the J end by 7 bases, with 13 bases between. The CDR3 consists of 12 residues. CDR3 nucleotides: TGCAGCGTTGTAGAACAGGGAGGTGAAGCTTTCTTT. Its protein is CSVVEQGGEAFF.

This clone was found once. The chain carries TRBV19 and TRBJ2-7; 8 nucleotides agree with TRBD1. The germline gives CDR1 LNHDA, CDR2 SQIVND (reference sequence). This CDR3 region has 16 residues. The V gene end was trimmed by 5 bases and the J gene end by 0 bases; junction bases not matched to a gene: 9. The CDR3 sequence: CASSPGTGASSYEQYF. The CDR3 DNA is TGTGCCAGTAGTCCAGGGACAGGCGCTAGCTCCTACGAGCAGTACTTC.

The rearrangement uses TRBV4-1 and TRBJ2-3; TRBD2 might be the D (5 bases). V was cut by 2 bases and J by 10 bases, with 16 bases left in between. The CDR3 covers 14 residues. Germline loops: CDR1 MGHRA, CDR2 YSYEKL. The CDR3 nucleotides read TGCGCCAGCAGCCAACCCGCTCGGCTAGCAGCGCAGTATTTT. Protein product: CASSQPARLAAQYF.

The V gene is TRBV30, the J gene TRBJ1-3, with TRBD1 matching over 7 bases. There are 21 residues in the CDR3. V gave up 5 bases and J gave up 0 bases; unmatched junction bases: 25. CDR1 is GTSNPN and CDR2 is SVGIG in the germline V gene (reference sequence). The CDR3 is CAWDRFHDRDDIFVSGNTIYF. The DNA for the CDR3 is TGTGCCTGGGACAGGTTCCATGACAGGGACGATATCTTTGTCTCTGGAAACACCATATATTTT.

This sequence joins TRBV4-3 and TRBJ2-7; 14 bases are a match to TRBD2. From germline, CDR1 is LGHNA and CDR2 YSLEER. With 0 bases clipped from V and 8 bases from J, the junction kept 9 bases outside the gene matches. The CDR3 totals 17 residues. CDR3 protein: CASSQDGKTSGRGKQYF. Here the CDR3 DNA reads TGCGCCAGCAGCCAAGATGGGAAGACTAGCGGGAGGGGGAAGCAGTACTTC.

This clone has just a few counts. This sequence joins TRBV18 and TRBJ2-2, with D possibly matching TRBD2 (5 bases). The CDR3 totals 12 residues. The V gene's germline CDR1 is KGHSH and CDR2 LQKENI. Trimming stripped 5 bases from V and 7 bases from J, with 8 bases between. The CDR3 here is CASSSGVGELFF. For the CDR3, the DNA is TGTGCCAGCTCATCCGGGGTCGGGGAGCTGTTTTTT.

The CDR3 DNA reads as TGTGCCAGCAGCCTCTGGGGGGCGCGGAATGAGCAGTTCTTC. Its translation is CASSLWGARNEQFF. The rearrangement joins TRBV6-2 or TRBV6-3 to TRBJ2-1, with D perhaps being TRBD1 or TRBD2 (6 bases each). CDR1 and CDR2 (germline): MNHEY, SVGEGT. The CDR3 has 14 amino acids. V lost 6 bases, J lost 7 bases, and 16 bases lay in between.

Only one count was recorded for this clone. The V call is TRBV28, the J call TRBJ1-2; D is possibly TRBD1 (6 bases). V was pared by 5 bases and J by 2 bases, with 15 bases between. This CDR3 has 15 residues. Per the germline V gene, CDR1 is MDHEN and CDR2 is SYDVKM. The CDR3 DNA reads TGTGCCAGCAGTCCCCCTTCTACAGGGAACTATGGCTACACCTTC. The encoded protein is CASSPPSTGNYGYTF.

This chain uses TRBV30 with TRBJ1-1; D is unclear. Trimming removed 3 bases from V and 6 bases from J, with 20 bases in between. CDR1 and CDR2 from the germline V gene are GTSNPN and SVGIG (reference sequence). This CDR3 region has 15 residues. The CDR3 loop reads CAWRSPDLDTSEAFF. CDR3 bases: TGTGCCTGGAGATCCCCGGACCTCGACACATCTGAAGCTTTCTTT.

This clone turned up a few times. This chain links TRBV21-1 with TRBJ2-7. TRBV21-1 represents a pseudogene. The CDR3 loop spans 14 amino acids. In DNA form, the CDR3 reads TGTGCCAGCAGCATAACAGTTTTCGGGGCCGAGCAGTACTTC. The encoded protein is CASSITVFGAEQYF.

The chain recombines TRBV7-2 with TRBJ2-7; 7 bases line up with TRBD2. CDR3 length equals 18 residues. The germline gives CDR1 SGHTA, CDR2 FQGNSA. V trimming: 7 bases; J trimming: 5 bases; junction bases outside the gene matches: 23. In DNA form, the CDR3 reads TGTGCCAGCACCCCCGACATTTGGGGGGGACGGCGTGGCAACGAGCAGTACTTC. Amino acid sequence: CASTPDIWGGRRGNEQYF.

V and J are TRBV9 and TRBJ1-5; D possibly corresponds to TRBD1 (5 bases). The CDR3 extends over 15 amino acids. The germline V gene has CDR1 SGDLS and CDR2 YYNGEE. Trimming left V 0 bases short and J 5 bases short, with 12 bases between. CDR3 nucleotides: TGTGCCAGCAGCGTAGGGGGGGAGTGGTATCAGCCCCAGCATTTT. This gives the protein CASSVGGEWYQPQHF. Supplemented by reference TRBV9 and TRBJ1-5, the full variable domain reads DSGVTQTPKHLITATGQRVTLRCSPRSGDLSVYWYQQSLDQGLQFLIQYYNGEERAKGNILERFSAQQFPDLHSELNLSSLELGDSALYFCASSVGGEWYQPQHFGDGTRLSIL.